This TCR beta chain is from a study of identical twins. Only a few counts were recorded for this clonotype. One entry per CDR3 protein, called by TCRdb with MiXCR from the 5' RACE reads. This sample has hundreds of thousands of distinct CDR3 sequences; 8.6% occur once, and the top ten carry 0.98%. V gave up 7 bases and J gave up 5 bases; unmatched junction bases: 15. Germline V gene lookup returns CDR1 SQVTM and CDR2 ANQGSEA. The CDR3 extends over 15 amino acids. The same data also contributed to another study, on yellow fever vaccine responses in identical twins.

The sequenced material came from PBMCs. This TCR came from a woman aged 18-29 years in good health. This rearrangement joins TRBV29-1 to TRBJ2-5, with TRBD1 matching over 8 bases. The CDR3 sequence: CSAGQELPQGETQYF. DNA of the CDR3: TGCAGCGCGGGACAGGAACTCCCCCAGGGGGAGACCCAGTACTTC.